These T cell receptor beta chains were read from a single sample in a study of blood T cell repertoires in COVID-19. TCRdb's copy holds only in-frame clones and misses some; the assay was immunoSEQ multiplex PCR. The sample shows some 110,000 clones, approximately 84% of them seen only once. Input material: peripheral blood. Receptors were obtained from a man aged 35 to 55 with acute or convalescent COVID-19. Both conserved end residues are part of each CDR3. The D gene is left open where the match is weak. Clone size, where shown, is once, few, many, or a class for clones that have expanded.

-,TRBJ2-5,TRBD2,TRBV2,TGTGCCAGCTCCTGGACTAGCGGGGGTTGGGAGACCCAGTACTTC,CASSWTSGGWETQYF
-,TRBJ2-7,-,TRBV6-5,TGTGCCAGCAGGGACAACTACGAGCAGTACTTC,CASRDNYEQYF
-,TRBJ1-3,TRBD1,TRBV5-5,TGTGCCAGCAGCTACAGGGGGTATGGAAACACCATATATTTT,CASSYRGYGNTIYF
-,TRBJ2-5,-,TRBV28,TGTGCCAGCAGTTTTGTGGCACCCAGGGCCCAGTACTTC,CASSFVAPRAQYF
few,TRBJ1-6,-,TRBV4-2,TGTGCCAGCAGCCAAGAACAGGGACGGAATTCACCCCTCCACTTT,CASSQEQGRNSPLHF
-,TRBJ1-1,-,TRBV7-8,TGTGCCAGCAGTTACACTCAGGTTCCGAACACTGAAGCTTTCTTT,CASSYTQVPNTEAFF
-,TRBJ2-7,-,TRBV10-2,TGCGCCAGCAGTGACGGGTCGCCCTACGAGCAGTACTTC,CASSDGSPYEQYF
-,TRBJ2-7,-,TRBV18,TGTGCCAGCTCCCCGGGCCCCGGGGGAACCTACGAGCAGTACTTC,CASSPGPGGTYEQYF
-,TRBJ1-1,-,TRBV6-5,TGTGCCAGCAGTTACGACAGCGTGAACACTGAAGCTTTCTTT,CASSYDSVNTEAFF
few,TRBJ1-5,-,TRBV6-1,TGTGCCAGCAGTGAAGGTCCCCAGGGGCGGCAGCCCCAGCATTTT,CASSEGPQGRQPQHF
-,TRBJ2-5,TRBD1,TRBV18,TGTGCCAGCTCACCCGGGACAGTAGAGACCCAGTACTTC,CASSPGTVETQYF
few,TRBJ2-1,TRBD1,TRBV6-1,TGTGCCAGCAGGATCACGGGACAGAACAATGAGCAGTTCTTC,CASRITGQNNEQFF
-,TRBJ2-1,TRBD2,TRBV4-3,TGCGCCAGCAGCCAAGTCCAGGGACTAGCGGGTGGGGAGCAGTTCTTC,CASSQVQGLAGGEQFF
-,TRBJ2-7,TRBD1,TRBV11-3,TGTGCCAGCTCCCGTTCGGGGACAGGGTCCCACGAGCAGTACTTC,CASSRSGTGSHEQYF
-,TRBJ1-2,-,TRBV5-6,TGTGCCAGCAGCTTGAGGAGAACTAACTATGGCTACACCTTC,CASSLRRTNYGYTF
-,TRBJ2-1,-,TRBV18,TGTGCCAGCTCACCGAGCAATGAGCAGTTCTTC,CASSPSNEQFF
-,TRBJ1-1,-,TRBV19,TGTGCCAGTACCCTAGAGCGGTACAGTGGGTACACTGAAGCTTTCTTT,CASTLERYSGYTEAFF
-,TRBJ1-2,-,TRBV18,TGTGCCAGCTCACCTTCGGACAGAAAGAACTATGGCTACACCTTC,CASSPSDRKNYGYTF
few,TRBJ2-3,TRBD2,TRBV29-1,TGCAGCGTTGACAGAGCGGGAGTAGGAGATACGCAGTATTTT,CSVDRAGVGDTQYF
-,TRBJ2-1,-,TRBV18,TGTGCCAGCTCTCGCGACATTAACAATGAGCAGTTCTTC,CASSRDINNEQFF
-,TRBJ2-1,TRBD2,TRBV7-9,TGTGCCAGCGAGCGTAGCGGGGCGGATGGAGACAATGAGCAGTTCTTC,CASERSGADGDNEQFF
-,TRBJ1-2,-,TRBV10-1,TGCGCCAGCAGTGAGTCGGGGAGGTATGGCTACACCTTC,CASSESGRYGYTF
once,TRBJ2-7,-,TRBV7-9,TGTGCCAGCAGACAAGACAGGTCCCCCTACGAGCAGTACTTC,CASRQDRSPYEQYF
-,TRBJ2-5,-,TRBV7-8,TGTGCCAGCAGCTTAGCGTGGGCGGGCCAAGAGACCCAGTACTTC,CASSLAWAGQETQYF
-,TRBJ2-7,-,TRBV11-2,TGTGCCAGCAGCAACCTAAGGGACACCCTCTCCTACGAGCAGTACTTC,CASSNLRDTLSYEQYF
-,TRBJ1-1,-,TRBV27,TGTGCCAGCAGTTTACAGTTTGGGAACACTGAAGCTTTCTTT,CASSLQFGNTEAFF
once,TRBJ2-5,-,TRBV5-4,TGTGCCAGCAGTCGACAGGTCGAGGAGACCCAGTACTTC,CASSRQVEETQYF
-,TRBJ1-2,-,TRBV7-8,TGTGCCAGCAGCCCCCGGGGGGGATCTAACTATGGCTACACCTTC,CASSPRGGSNYGYTF
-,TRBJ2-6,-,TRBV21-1,TGTGCCAGCAAAGGACAGGGGGAATCTGGGGCCAACGTCCTGACTTTC,CASKGQGESGANVLTF
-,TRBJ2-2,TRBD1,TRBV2,TGTGCCAGCAGAGACAGGGGGCTATGGAACACCGGGGAGCTGTTTTTT,CASRDRGLWNTGELFF
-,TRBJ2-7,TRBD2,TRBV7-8,TGTGCCAGCAGCTTACTAGCGGAAGTGGATTTCTACGAGCAGTACTTC,CASSLLAEVDFYEQYF
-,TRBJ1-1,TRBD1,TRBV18,TGTGCCAGCTCACTGAGGACAGGGTGGTACACTGAAGCTTTCTTT,CASSLRTGWYTEAFF
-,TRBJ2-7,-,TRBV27,TGTGCCAGCAGTTCCAGGGGTGCGACCTACGAGCAGTACTTC,CASSSRGATYEQYF
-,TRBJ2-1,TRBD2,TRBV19,TGTGCCAGTAGTATCACGGGAGGGCCCGTAAATGAGCAGTTCTTC,CASSITGGPVNEQFF
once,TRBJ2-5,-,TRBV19,TGTGCCAGTATTGGAGTAGGAAGGGGAGAGACCCAGTACTTC,CASIGVGRGETQYF